Listed here are 8 T cell receptor beta chains from one sample, sequenced in a study of cytomegalovirus exposure and HLA in healthy donors. PCR primers comprised 60 Vbeta and 13 Jbeta primers. The assay was immunoSEQ multiplex PCR, and TCRdb's table has in-frame clones only and misses some. The sample includes more than 100,000 clones, roughly 66% seen only once; the top ten take less than 3.5%. The sequenced material came from PBMCs. These receptor sequences come from a woman aged 45-59 years in good health and CMV-seronegative.

The chain has TRBV29-1 and TRBJ1-1; no definite D call. Germline V gene sequence: CDR1 SQVTM, CDR2 ANQGSEA. The V end was cut by 7 bases, the J end by 4 bases, with 13 bases between. The CDR3 contains 12 residues. CDR3 nucleotides: TGCAGCGCTAACTTGAGGCTCACTGAAGCTTTCTTT. Its protein is CSANLRLTEAFF.

This chain connects TRBV18 to TRBJ2-7, with D possibly matching TRBD1 (5 bases). Germline V gives CDR1 KGHSH, CDR2 LQKENI. Trimming pared 3 bases from V and 3 bases from J, leaving 9 bases between. The CDR3 is 13 residues long. The CDR3 coding sequence is TGTGCCAGCTCACCCCGACAGATCTACGAGCAGTACTTC. It encodes CASSPRQIYEQYF.

This clone showed up just a few times. The chain links TRBV25-1 to TRBJ2-5; 9 positions agree with TRBD1. Germline values: CDR1 MGHDK, CDR2 SYGVNS. The ends lost 3 bases at V and 2 bases at J; junction bases unmatched: 4. This CDR3 contains 15 residues. CDR3 region: CASSETGGAQETQYF. The DNA for the CDR3 is TGTGCCAGCAGTGAGACAGGGGGAGCGCAAGAGACCCAGTACTTC.

The chain employs TRBV7-2 and TRBJ2-5; 8 bases agree with TRBD1. V trimming: 2 bases; J trimming: 9 bases; junction bases outside the gene matches: 2. The CDR3 covers 12 residues. In germline, CDR1 is SGHTA, CDR2 FQGNSA. Written as DNA, the CDR3 is TGTGCCAGCAGCTTAACAGGGGGAGCCCAGTACTTC. Its translation: CASSLTGGAQYF.

This clone was recorded once. This chain uses TRBV11-1 with TRBJ2-1; D remains unclear. The CDR3 extends over 13 amino acids. V was trimmed by 1 base and J by 5 bases, leaving 6 bases between them. Germline V gives CDR1 SGHAT, CDR2 FQDESV (reference sequence). CDR3 sequence reads: CASSLGQDNEQFF. DNA of the CDR3: TGTGCCAGCAGCTTAGGTCAGGACAATGAGCAGTTCTTC. Complete variable domain (other parts from reference TRBV11-1 and TRBJ2-1): EAEVAQSPRYKITEKSQAVAFWCDPISGHATLYWYRQILGQGPELLVQFQDESVVDDSQLPKDRFSAERLKGVDSTLKIQPAELGDSAMYLCASSLGQDNEQFFGPGTRLTVL.

V gene TRBV4-2 combines with J gene TRBJ2-1, with a weak D call TRBD2 (5 bases). CDR3 length equals 17 residues. The ends were cut back, 0 bases at V and 0 bases at J, with 12 bases in the middle. Germline loops: CDR1 LGHNA, CDR2 YNFKEQ. CDR3 protein: CASSQERVGSSYNEQFF. DNA of the CDR3: TGTGCCAGCAGCCAAGAGAGGGTGGGGAGCTCCTACAATGAGCAGTTCTTC.

This clone was observed a few times. The chain carries TRBV6-1 and TRBJ2-2, with TRBD1 as a possible D gene (6 bases). CDR3 size: 13 residues. Germline assignment: CDR1 MNHNS and CDR2 SASEGT. The germline V and J ends were trimmed by 6 bases and 9 bases, with 14 bases remaining between them. The CDR3 here is CASSRSQGWELFF. The CDR3 region has the DNA TGTGCCAGCAGCAGATCCCAGGGGTGGGAGCTGTTTTTT.

With regard to this clone: An end of the junction does not agree with germline; a read error may underlie this. Other DNA variants within this sample encode the same CDR3. J is TRBJ2-3 and V is TRBV7-2; 10 bases line up with TRBD2. In germline, CDR1 is SGHTA, CDR2 FQGNSA. CDR3 length: 14 residues. The CDR3 bases are TGTGCCAGCAGCCTAGCGGGAGGCACAGATACGCAGTATTTT. It encodes CASSLAGGTDTQYF.